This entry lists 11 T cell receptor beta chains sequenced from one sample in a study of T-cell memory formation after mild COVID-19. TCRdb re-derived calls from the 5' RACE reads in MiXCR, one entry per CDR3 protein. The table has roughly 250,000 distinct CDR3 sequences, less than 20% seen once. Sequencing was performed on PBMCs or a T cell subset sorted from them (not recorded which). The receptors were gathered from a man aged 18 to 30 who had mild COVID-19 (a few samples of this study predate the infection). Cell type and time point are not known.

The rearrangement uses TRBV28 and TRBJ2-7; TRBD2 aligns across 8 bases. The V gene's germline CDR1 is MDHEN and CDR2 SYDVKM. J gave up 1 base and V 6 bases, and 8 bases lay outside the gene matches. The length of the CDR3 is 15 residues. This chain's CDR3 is CASSLSGGPSYEQYV. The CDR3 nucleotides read TGTGCCAGCAGCCTGAGCGGGGGACCGTCCTACGAGCAGTACGTC.

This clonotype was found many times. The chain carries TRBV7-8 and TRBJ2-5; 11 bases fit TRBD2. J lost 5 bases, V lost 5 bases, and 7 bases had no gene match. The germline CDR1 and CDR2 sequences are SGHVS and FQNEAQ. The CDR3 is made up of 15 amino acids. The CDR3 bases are TGTGCCAGCAGCCGCCCGACTAGCGGGGTGGAGACCCAGTACTTC. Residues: CASSRPTSGVETQYF.

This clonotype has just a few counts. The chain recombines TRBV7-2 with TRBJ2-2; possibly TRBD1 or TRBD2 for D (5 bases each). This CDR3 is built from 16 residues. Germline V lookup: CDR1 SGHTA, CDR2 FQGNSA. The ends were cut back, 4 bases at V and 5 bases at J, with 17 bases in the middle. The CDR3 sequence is CASSYNQGVGTGELFF. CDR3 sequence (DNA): TGTGCCAGCAGCTACAACCAGGGAGTTGGAACCGGGGAGCTGTTTTTT.

The CDR3, as DNA: TGTGCCAGCAGCGGACGACAGGGGAGAAGCGCACCCCTCCACTTT. Its translation: CASSGRQGRSAPLHF. The chain carries TRBV3-1 and TRBJ1-6; 8 bases map to TRBD1. V shed 5 bases, J shed 11 bases, and the junction held 11 bases outside the gene matches. The CDR3 length is 15 residues. Germline V gives CDR1 LGHDT, CDR2 YNNKEL (reference sequence).

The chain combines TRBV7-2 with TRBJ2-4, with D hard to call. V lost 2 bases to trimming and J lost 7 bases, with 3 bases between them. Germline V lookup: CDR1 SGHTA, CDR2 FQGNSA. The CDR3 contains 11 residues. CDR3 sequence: CASSLMNIQYF. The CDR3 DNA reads TGTGCCAGCAGCTTAATGAACATTCAGTACTTC.

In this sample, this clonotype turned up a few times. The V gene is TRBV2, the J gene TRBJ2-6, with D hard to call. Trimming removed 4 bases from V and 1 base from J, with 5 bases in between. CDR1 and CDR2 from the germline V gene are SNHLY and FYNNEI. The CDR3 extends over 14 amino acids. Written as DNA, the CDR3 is TGTGCCAGCAGTGCAGAATCTGGGGCCAACGTCCTGACTTTC. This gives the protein CASSAESGANVLTF. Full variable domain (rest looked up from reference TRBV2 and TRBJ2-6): EPEVTQTPSHQVTQMGQEVILRCVPISNHLYFYWYRQILGQKVEFLVSFYNNEISEKSEIFDDQFSVERPDGSNFTLKIRSTKLEDSAMYFCASSAESGANVLTFGAGSRLTVL.

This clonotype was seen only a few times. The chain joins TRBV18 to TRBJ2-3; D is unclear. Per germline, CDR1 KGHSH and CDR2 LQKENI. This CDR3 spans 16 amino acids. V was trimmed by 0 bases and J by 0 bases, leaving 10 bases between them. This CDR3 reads CASSPPERWSTDTQYF. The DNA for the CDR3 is TGTGCCAGCTCACCACCCGAGCGATGGAGCACAGATACGCAGTATTTT.

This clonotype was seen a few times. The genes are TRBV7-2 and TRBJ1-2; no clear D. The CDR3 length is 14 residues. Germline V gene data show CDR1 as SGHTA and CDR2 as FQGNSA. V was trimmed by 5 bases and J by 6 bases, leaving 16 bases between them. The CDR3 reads CASSPPMRFDGYTF. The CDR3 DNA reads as TGTGCCAGCAGCCCCCCCATGAGGTTCGATGGCTACACCTTC.

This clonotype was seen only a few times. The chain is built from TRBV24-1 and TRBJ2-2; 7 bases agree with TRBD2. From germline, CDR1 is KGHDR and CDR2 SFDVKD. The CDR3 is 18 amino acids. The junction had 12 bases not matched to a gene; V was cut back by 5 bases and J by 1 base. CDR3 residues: CATSAPAFRGGNTGELFF. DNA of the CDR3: TGTGCCACCAGTGCCCCTGCTTTTCGCGGGGGGAACACCGGGGAGCTGTTTTTT.

The CDR3 protein is CASRVSSYNEQFF. CDR3 DNA: TGTGCCAGTAGGGTTAGCTCCTACAATGAGCAGTTCTTC. This sequence joins TRBV19 and TRBJ2-1; no firm D call. The CDR3 covers 13 residues. From germline, CDR1 is LNHDA and CDR2 SQIVND (reference sequence). V lost 6 bases and J 0 bases, leaving 6 bases between the germline ends.

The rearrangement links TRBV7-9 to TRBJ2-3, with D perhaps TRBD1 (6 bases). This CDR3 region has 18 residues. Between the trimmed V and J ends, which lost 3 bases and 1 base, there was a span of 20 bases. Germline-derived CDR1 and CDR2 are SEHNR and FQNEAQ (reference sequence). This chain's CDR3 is CASSLGFRGARGTDTQYF. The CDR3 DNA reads TGTGCCAGCAGCTTGGGATTCAGGGGCGCGCGGGGCACAGATACGCAGTATTTT. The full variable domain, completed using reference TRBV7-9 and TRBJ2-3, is DTGVSQNPRHKITKRGQNVTFRCDPISEHNRLYWYRQTLGQGPEFLTYFQNEAQLEKSRLLSDRFSAERPKGSFSTLEIQRTEQGDSAMYLCASSLGFRGARGTDTQYFGPGTRLTVL.